These 26 T cell receptor beta chains were sequenced from one sample in a study of vaccination and CD4 T cells after COVID-19. TCRdb reprocessed the PCR reads with MiXCR, giving one entry per CDR3 protein. The sample contains about 30,000 distinct CDR3 sequences, roughly 50% of which appear only once. Time point specified: late sampling 161 to 241 days after vaccination in a few convalescent patients. Sequenced material: CD4+ T cells from blood, taken about 7 months after SARS-CoV-2 vaccination. The receptor source for this set is a human donor who had recovered from COVID-19.

The rearrangement links TRBV27 to TRBJ2-7; a possible D gene is TRBD1 (5 bases). Trimming left V 3 bases short and J 3 bases short, with 12 bases between. CDR3 length: 14 residues. Germline CDR1 reads MNHEY; CDR2 reads SMNVEV (reference sequence). The CDR3 DNA reads TGTGCCAGCAGTTTCTTAGGGGCCTACTACGAGCAGTACTTC. Its translation: CASSFLGAYYEQYF.

The V and J genes are TRBV2 and TRBJ2-7; D remains ambiguous. Germline CDR1 reads SNHLY; CDR2 reads FYNNEI. The CDR3 is 12 residues long. Trimming took off 8 bases at V and 0 bases at J, with 8 bases between the two ends. The CDR3 protein is CASGQFSYEQYF. In DNA form, the CDR3 reads TGTGCCAGCGGCCAATTCTCCTACGAGCAGTACTTC.

J is TRBJ1-2 and V is TRBV28; TRBD1 matches at 9 bases. This CDR3 comprises 15 residues. Looked up from germline, CDR1 is MDHEN and CDR2 is SYDVKM. The J segment lost 7 bases and the V segment lost 7 bases, leaving 13 bases of the junction unmatched. The CDR3 DNA follows: TGTGCCAGCACCCTAGGACAGGGGAGAGCTTTTGGCTACACCTTC. Translated: CASTLGQGRAFGYTF.

The rearrangement uses TRBV20-1 and TRBJ2-7, with a weak D call TRBD1 (6 bases). The V gene lost 6 bases and the J gene lost 1 base, with 10 bases spanning the gap. CDR1 and CDR2 from the germline V gene are DFQATT and SNEGSKA (reference sequence). This CDR3 region has 12 residues. The CDR3 region is CSARGQSYEQYF. In DNA, the CDR3 is TGCAGTGCCCGTGGACAGTCCTACGAGCAGTACTTC.

The CDR3 DNA sequence: TGTGCCAGCAGCTTAAGCGGGGACAGGGTCAACGAGCAGTACTTC. Translating it yields CASSLSGDRVNEQYF. This rearrangement joins TRBV7-2 to TRBJ2-7; 9 bases agree with TRBD1. This CDR3 contains 15 residues. In germline, CDR1 is SGHTA, CDR2 FQGNSA. The ends lost 2 bases at V and 5 bases at J; junction bases unmatched: 7.

This chain links TRBV20-1 with TRBJ1-2; a weak D match, TRBD1 (5 bases). Germline V gene data show CDR1 as DFQATT and CDR2 as SNEGSKA (reference sequence). This CDR3 is built from 12 residues. V gave up 2 bases and J gave up 8 bases, with 12 bases separating them. The CDR3: CSARRQGEGYTF. The DNA of the CDR3 is TGCAGTGCTAGACGTCAGGGAGAAGGCTACACCTTC.

The chain links TRBV6-1 to TRBJ1-1; D gene uncertain. The germline V gene has CDR1 MNHNS and CDR2 SASEGT. The CDR3 runs 12 residues. The V and J ends lost 6 bases and 5 bases respectively, with 10 bases between them. CDR3: CASRNTRTEAFF. CDR3 nucleotides: TGTGCCAGCAGAAACACAAGGACTGAAGCTTTCTTT.

Only a few counts were recorded for this clonotype. The CDR3 DNA follows: TGTGCCAGCAGCTTAGAGGGACTAGCGGAAGAGACCCAGTACTTC. This translates into CASSLEGLAEETQYF. The chain carries TRBV7-2 and TRBJ2-5; 11 nucleotides align to TRBD2. The V gene end was trimmed by 1 base and the J gene end by 3 bases; junction bases not matched to a gene: 1. The V gene's germline CDR1 is SGHTA and CDR2 FQGNSA. The CDR3 totals 15 residues.

The V call is TRBV24-1, the J call TRBJ2-7, with 8 bases lining up with TRBD1. This CDR3 has 13 amino acids. CDR1 is KGHDR and CDR2 is SFDVKD in the germline V gene. Unmatched junction bases numbered 3, after V lost 3 bases and J lost 6 bases. The CDR3 reads CATSDRTGLEQYF. CDR3 bases: TGTGCCACCAGTGATCGGACAGGGCTCGAGCAGTACTTC.

The chain is built from TRBV27 and TRBJ2-7; 9 nucleotides align to TRBD2. CDR1 and CDR2 from the germline V gene are MNHEY and SMNVEV (reference sequence). The CDR3 contains 16 residues. J was trimmed by 5 bases and V by 3 bases; bases with no gene match: 11. The CDR3 DNA follows: TGTGCCAGCAGTTTCGATGGCGGGAGGGTAATGGACGAGCAGTACTTC. Translated, it gives CASSFDGGRVMDEQYF.

The chain joins TRBV27 to TRBJ2-1; no firm D call. Germline values: CDR1 MNHEY, CDR2 SMNVEV (reference sequence). The V gene lost 8 bases and the J gene lost 0 bases, with 8 bases spanning the gap. This CDR3 has 13 residues. The CDR3 loop is CASLVSSYNEQFF. DNA of the CDR3: TGTGCCAGCCTAGTGAGCTCCTACAATGAGCAGTTCTTC.

In this sample, this clonotype turned up a few times. This sequence joins TRBV7-3 and TRBJ2-7; TRBD1 might be the D (5 bases). The CDR3 extends over 14 amino acids. CDR1 SGHTA and CDR2 FQGTGA come from the germline V gene. The V gene lost 2 bases and the J gene lost 4 bases, with 12 bases spanning the gap. CDR3 nucleotides: TGTGCCAGCAGCTTATGGACAAGTAGGTACGAGCAGTACTTC. Protein: CASSLWTSRYEQYF.

This rearrangement joins TRBV19 to TRBJ2-5; perhaps TRBD1 as D (6 bases). Germline assignment: CDR1 LNHDA and CDR2 SQIVND (reference sequence). This CDR3 has 20 amino acids. Trimming pared 6 bases from V and 2 bases from J, leaving 31 bases between. CDR3 sequence reads: CASRLHRVRASVVRQETQYF. The DNA of the CDR3 is TGTGCCAGTAGGCTCCACAGGGTTCGGGCCTCTGTAGTCCGGCAAGAGACCCAGTACTTC. Drawing the rest from reference TRBV19 and TRBJ2-5, the complete variable domain is DGGITQSPKYLFRKEGQNVTLSCEQNLNHDAMYWYRQDPGQGLRLIYYSQIVNDFQKGDIAEGYSVSREKKESFPLTVTSAQKNPTAFYLCASRLHRVRASVVRQETQYFGPGTRLLVL.

The CDR3 DNA reads as TGTGCCAGCAGTTTTTATCGCTACGAGCAGTACTTC. The encoded protein is CASSFYRYEQYF. The chain has TRBV12-3 or TRBV12-4 and TRBJ2-7; D remains unclear. CDR3 size: 12 residues. The germline V and J ends were trimmed by 3 bases and 3 bases, with 6 bases remaining between them.

This clonotype appeared a few times. The chain employs TRBV7-2 and TRBJ2-7; 8 bases agree with TRBD2. CDR1 is SGHTA and CDR2 is FQGNSA in the germline V gene. V gave up 5 bases and J gave up 4 bases; unmatched junction bases: 10. The CDR3 is 15 residues long. The CDR3 DNA reads TGTGCCAGCAGCACCACTAGCGGTCCCCAGTACGAGCAGTACTTC. This codes for CASSTTSGPQYEQYF.

This chain connects TRBV30 to TRBJ2-7; D unclear. CDR3 length: 13 amino acids. V lost 1 base and J lost 2, with 9 bases in between. The germline V gene encodes CDR1 GTSNPN and CDR2 SVGIG (reference sequence). In nucleotides, the CDR3 is TGTGCCTGGAGTGGCGCGGACCCCTACGAGCAGTACTTC. This sequence encodes CAWSGADPYEQYF.

This chain joins TRBV6-1 and TRBJ2-5; TRBD2 agrees at 11 bases. The trim removed 6 bases at V and 2 bases at J, leaving 14 bases unmatched. The germline V gene encodes CDR1 MNHNS and CDR2 SASEGT. This CDR3 spans 18 amino acids. The CDR3 DNA reads TGTGCCAGCAGCCGGTCACCGGGACTAGCGGTAACACAAGAGACCCAGTACTTC. Amino acids: CASSRSPGLAVTQETQYF.

The rearrangement links TRBV28 to TRBJ1-5; weak D call: TRBD1 (5 bases). V was trimmed by 3 bases and J by 2 bases, leaving 14 bases between them. This CDR3 has 16 residues. Germline CDR1 reads MDHEN; CDR2 reads SYDVKM. The CDR3 loop reads CASSFSAGRGNQPQHF. For the CDR3, the DNA is TGTGCCAGCAGTTTCTCTGCGGGCAGGGGCAATCAGCCCCAGCATTTT. Looking up the rest from reference TRBV28 and TRBJ1-5 gives the full variable domain: DVKVTQSSRYLVKRTGEKVFLECVQDMDHENMFWYRQDPGLGLRLIYFSYDVKMKEKGDIPEGYSVSREKKERFSLILESASTNQTSMYLCASSFSAGRGNQPQHFGDGTRLSIL.

This clonotype was seen only a few times. Written as DNA, the CDR3 is TGTGCCAGCAGCTACGACGGGACAGAGACCCAGTACTTC. Encoded protein: CASSYDGTETQYF. The chain recombines TRBV2 with TRBJ2-5; tentatively, D is TRBD1 or TRBD2 (5 bases each). Germline lookup yields CDR1 SNHLY and CDR2 FYNNEI. Deletions cut 6 bases from V and 4 bases from J, with 12 bases between. The CDR3 runs to 13 residues.

This clonotype showed up just a few times. The rearrangement joins TRBV7-2 to TRBJ1-5; TRBD1 matches at 7 bases. This CDR3 region has 14 residues. CDR1 SGHTA and CDR2 FQGNSA come from the germline V gene. J was trimmed by 7 bases and V by 3 bases; bases with no gene match: 6. CDR3 sequence: CASSFGQAGQPQHF. The CDR3 coding sequence is TGTGCCAGCAGCTTCGGACAGGCGGGGCAGCCCCAGCATTTT.

This clonotype turned up a few times. V is TRBV20-1 and J is TRBJ2-1; D is possibly TRBD2 (5 bases). This CDR3 spans 14 amino acids. CDR1 and CDR2 (germline): DFQATT, SNEGSKA (reference sequence). V was shortened by 3 bases and J by 1 base, with 10 bases between the two germline ends. DNA of the CDR3: TGCAGTGCTAGCAGTTGGAGGTCCTACAATGAGCAGTTCTTC. Translation: CSASSWRSYNEQFF.

This clonotype was detected only a few times. J is TRBJ2-3 and V is TRBV15, with D unresolved. V dropped 8 bases and J dropped 4 bases, with 7 bases sitting between them. Germline V gives CDR1 LNHNV, CDR2 YYDKDF (reference sequence). The length of the CDR3 is 11 residues. CDR3 DNA: TGTGCCACCCTTTCGGCAGATACGCAGTATTTT. It specifies CATLSADTQYF.

V gene TRBV27 combines with J gene TRBJ1-2, with 7 bases identical to TRBD1. V gave up 6 bases and J gave up 4 bases; unmatched junction bases: 8. Germline values: CDR1 MNHEY, CDR2 SMNVEV (reference sequence). CDR3 size: 14 residues. DNA for the CDR3: TGTGCCAGCAGAATCAGGGGGTTTAGCTATGGCTACACCTTC. Protein sequence: CASRIRGFSYGYTF.

V and J are TRBV28 and TRBJ2-6, with D perhaps TRBD1 or TRBD2 (5 bases each). V dropped 3 bases and J dropped 1 base, with 10 bases sitting between them. Germline V gene data show CDR1 as MDHEN and CDR2 as SYDVKM. This CDR3 spans 16 amino acids. The CDR3 loop reads CASSFGAQSGANVLTF. The CDR3 region has the DNA TGTGCCAGCAGTTTCGGGGCCCAATCTGGGGCCAACGTCCTGACTTTC.

A single count supports this clonotype. The rearrangement links TRBV6-1 to TRBJ1-2; D gene ambiguous. CDR1 is MNHNS, CDR2 SASEGT, per germline. Trimming left V 2 bases short and J 5 bases short, with 12 bases between. This CDR3 spans 14 amino acids. In DNA form, the CDR3 reads TGTGCCAGCAGTGAACCAATGAAACTTTATGGCTACACCTTC. Its translation: CASSEPMKLYGYTF.

The V call is TRBV7-3, the J call TRBJ2-7, with D possibly matching TRBD1 (6 bases). This CDR3 contains 14 residues. Germline V gene lookup returns CDR1 SGHTA and CDR2 FQGTGA. Trimming stripped 0 bases from V and 4 bases from J, with 10 bases between. The CDR3 DNA follows: TGTGCCAGCAGCTTAACTCCAGGGGCATACGAGCAGTACTTC. Translating gives CASSLTPGAYEQYF. The full variable domain, in which reference TRBV7-3 and TRBJ2-7 provide the parts outside the CDR3, is GAGVSQTPSNKVTEKGKYVELRCDPISGHTALYWYRQSLGQGPEFLIYFQGTGAADDSGLPNDRFFAVRPEGSVSTLKIQRTERGDSAVYLCASSLTPGAYEQYFGPGTRLTVT.